These T cell receptor beta chains were read from a single sample in a study of Ad26.COV2.S vaccination and SARS-CoV-2 variants. Clones were sequenced by immunoSEQ multiplex PCR, and TCRdb holds only the in-frame ones, with some missing. The sample yields about 350,000 clones, 80% to 90% seen once. The specimen comprised peripheral blood, sampled in a trial of Ad26.COV2.S vaccine versus placebo. The receptors come from a person aged 18-65 years who received the Ad26.COV2.S COVID-19 vaccine or a placebo. Each CDR3 is given with its conserved first and last residue. D genes are given only for firm matches. Part of the rows lack a size; the others show once, few, many or a class for expanded clones.

j_gene,v_gene,d_gene,abundance,CDR3nt,CDR3aa
TRBJ2-2,TRBV18,NA,NA,TGTGCCAGCTCACCACGTCGGGGGACGGGCACCGGGGAGCTGTTTTTT,CASSPRRGTGTGELFF
TRBJ2-1,TRBV19,TRBD1,NA,TGTGCCAGTAGTCTAAGAGACAGGGAAGGCGATGAGCAGTTCTTC,CASSLRDREGDEQFF
TRBJ2-3,TRBV15,TRBD1,NA,TGTGCCACCAGCACACCAGGGGGCTCGCAGTATTTT,CATSTPGGSQYF
TRBJ1-5,TRBV28,TRBD1,NA,TGTGCCAGCAGTCCCGGGACAGTGAATCAGCCCCAGCATTTT,CASSPGTVNQPQHF
TRBJ2-3,TRBV7-8,NA,NA,TGTGCCGGAGGAACGTGGGGCGGAGATACGCAGTATTTT,CAGGTWGGDTQYF
TRBJ2-2,TRBV5-1,TRBD2,NA,TGCGCCAGCAGCCGCGGGACTAGCGGATACACCGGGGAGCTGTTTTTT,CASSRGTSGYTGELFF
TRBJ1-4,TRBV7-3,TRBD1,NA,TGTGCCAGCAGCTCTAAACTACAGGGGCTTGCAACTAATGAAAAACTGTTTTTT,CASSSKLQGLATNEKLFF
TRBJ2-5,TRBV30,TRBD2,NA,TGTGCCTGGAGTGTACCGGGGGGAGAGACCCAGTACTTC,CAWSVPGGETQYF
TRBJ1-5,TRBV28,NA,once,TGTGCCAGCAGTTTATCGGGGGGGGGCATTCCCCAGCATTTT,CASSLSGGGIPQHF
TRBJ2-1,TRBV7-9,NA,NA,TGTGCCAGCAGCTTTTCCAGGGACCTGTTGTCCGGGAATGAGCAGTTCTTC,CASSFSRDLLSGNEQFF
TRBJ1-5,TRBV19,TRBD1,NA,TGTGCCAGCCGGGACAGGGGTGACCAGCCCCAGCATTTT,CASRDRGDQPQHF
TRBJ2-1,TRBV9,NA,NA,TGTGCCAGCAGCGTAGCTTATAGCGGCACCTACAATGAGCAGTTCTTC,CASSVAYSGTYNEQFF
TRBJ2-1,TRBV27,TRBD1,NA,TGTGCCAGCAGTTCGACCGGGACAGGGAACAATGAGCAGTTCTTC,CASSSTGTGNNEQFF
TRBJ1-1,TRBV5-1,TRBD1,NA,TGCGCCAGCAGCATCCGACAGGGCCCGAACACTGAAGCTTTCTTT,CASSIRQGPNTEAFF
TRBJ2-5,TRBV5-4,NA,NA,TGTGCCAGCAGCTTGGAACCGGGACCGAGGGAGACCCAGTACTTC,CASSLEPGPRETQYF
TRBJ1-5,TRBV15,NA,NA,TGTGCCACCAGCAGAGGTCGGACAGCTGGCCAGCCCCAGCATTTT,CATSRGRTAGQPQHF
TRBJ2-5,TRBV5-5,NA,once,TGTGCCAGCAGCCGAGGCGGGGCGTTTGAAGAGACCCAGTACTTC,CASSRGGAFEETQYF
TRBJ1-5,TRBV5-6,TRBD1,NA,TGTGCCAGCAGCTGGGGACAGAATCAGCCCCAGCATTTT,CASSWGQNQPQHF
TRBJ1-5,TRBV7-6,TRBD1,NA,TGTGCCAGCAGCTTAGGGGGGACAGGCAATAGCAATCAGCCCCAGCATTTT,CASSLGGTGNSNQPQHF
TRBJ1-2,TRBV7-8,TRBD1,once,TGTGCCAGCAGCTTCGAGGGGGCGCTTGGCTACACCTTC,CASSFEGALGYTF
TRBJ2-1,TRBV18,TRBD1,few,TGTGCCAGCTCGAAGGGACAGGACAATGAGCAGTTCTTC,CASSKGQDNEQFF
TRBJ1-6,TRBV10-3,NA,NA,TGTGCCATCAGCTCGGGCCTTAATTCACCCCTCCACTTT,CAISSGLNSPLHF
TRBJ2-7,TRBV18,NA,NA,TGTGCCACGACGGAGGGGGCGGCCTACGAGCAGTACTTC,CATTEGAAYEQYF
TRBJ1-5,TRBV4-3,NA,NA,TGCGCCAGCAGCCAAGTTGTGGGCAATCAGCCCCAGCATTTT,CASSQVVGNQPQHF
TRBJ1-1,TRBV5-4,TRBD1,NA,TGTGCCAGCGCTAGACAGGGCTCAATGAACACTGAAGCTTTCTTT,CASARQGSMNTEAFF
TRBJ2-5,TRBV19,NA,NA,TGTGCCAGTAGGTTCGAACAGGGCCCCTACCAAGAGACCCAGTACTTC,CASRFEQGPYQETQYF
TRBJ1-2,TRBV5-1,NA,NA,TGCGCCAGCAGATCCCCGGTCCGGGACAAGGTAGATGGCTACACCTTC,CASRSPVRDKVDGYTF
TRBJ1-3,TRBV7-8,NA,NA,TGTGCCAGCAGCTTAGAGTACGCGGTTTCTGGAAACACCATATATTTT,CASSLEYAVSGNTIYF